This T cell receptor beta chain is from a study of blood T cell repertoires in COVID-19. Study context: T cells, B-cell-depleted T cells, or PBMCs supplied cDNA or gDNA.

Profiling relied on immunoSEQ multiplex PCR, and the TCRdb table lists in-frame clones only, not all of them. This table holds 100,000 to 150,000 clones, approximately 85% found once. The CDR3 runs 14 residues. The V gene lost 6 bases and the J gene lost 5 bases, with 11 bases spanning the gap. Germline CDR1 is MNHEY and CDR2 is SVGEGT. This clone was detected only a few times. The J gene is TRBJ1-6, the V gene TRBV6-2 or TRBV6-3; tentatively, D is TRBD1 (5 bases). Input material: peripheral blood. This clonotype was obtained from a woman of 80 years or more with acute or convalescent COVID-19. CDR3 nucleotides: TGTGCCAGCAGCCGCCCGACAGATAATTCACCCCTCCACTTT. Encoded protein: CASSRPTDNSPLHF.